This T cell receptor (beta chain) was sequenced for a study of CD8+ T cells in alopecia areata (dated by TCRdb to 2016 to 2019). At the level of the whole study: Treated patients were enrolled in an open-label pilot trial of oral tofacitinib, 5 to 10 mg twice daily, for moderate-to-severe alopecia areata. TCRbeta CDR3 regions were amplified by immunoSEQ multiplex PCR using 35 Vbeta forward and 13 Jbeta reverse primers. The study used high-throughput TCRbeta sequencing to examine T cell clonal expansion in alopecia areata, in both the C3H/HeJ mouse model and human patients. Scalp clonality was compared among normal scalp (n=4), patchy alopecia areata scalp (n=8), and alopecia totalis/universalis scalp (n=8). Biopsies were taken from tofacitinib-treated patients at baseline and at 4 and 24 weeks of treatment, and a later scalp biopsy was taken in several of the tofacitinib-treated patients. Patients received tofacitinib for 6 to 18 months and were then followed off drug for 6 months to check for delayed response and recurrence. For the treated patients, the SALT score, which quantifies what percentage of scalp surface area is affected, served as the measure of disease severity. RNA came from the PAXgene miRNA kit for fixed scalp, the miRNeasy kit for PBMCs, and the RNeasy kit for mouse skin. Human TCRbeta sequencing covered scalp tissue and sorted CD4+ and CD8+ peripheral blood T cells from patchy and totalis/universalis alopecia areata patients and healthy controls.

General conclusions and limits of the study: Higher clonality and more expanded CD8+ clones were observed in lesional scalp than in normal scalp, particularly in alopecia totalis/universalis, a finding suggestive of antigenic drive. Tofacitinib significantly lowered scalp clonality and the number of expanded CD8+ clones among the top 100 scalp clones. Scalp TCR repertoire analysis is complicated because resident alphabeta T cells in normal human skin are also sequenced, whereas mouse skin is dominated by gammadelta T cells. Many expanded lesional clones were found to persist in scalp and blood during tofacitinib treatment, and relapse after treatment cessation may be partly explained by this persistence. Because the treated cohort was small and had only one nonresponder, larger studies are needed to examine links between baseline CD8+ expansion and response. Shared TCR sequences between patients were less evident than in mice, which may be partly attributable to HLA diversity in the patient population.

V gives up 3 bases and J gives up 9 bases, and the segment between their germline ends measures 9 bases. From the cysteine up to the phenylalanine, the CDR3 has a length of 11 residues. The entry retains the CDR3 DNA only, 33 bases that are in frame from base 1. Taken from the germline V gene, the CDR1 and CDR2 loops are MGHDK and SYGVNS. As to this clone: Its specific antigen is unknown. Nothing much larger sits one base from this clone, and base qualities are not available.

Library generation was performed with the immunoSEQ multiplex PCR assay. For TCR sequencing, RNA was extracted from every sample and reverse transcribed into cDNA to serve as template. First-strand cDNA was synthesized with SuperScript III using a 2:1 mix of oligo-dT and random hexamers. A synthetic immune receptor repertoire was used to assess amplification bias, and residual bias was removed computationally. The paper's data handling went like this. After raw reads were preprocessed to remove errors, the CDR3 was defined following IMGT conventions as running from the conserved cysteine to phenylalanine. Clonality was computed by normalizing Shannon entropy by log2 of the number of productive unique TCRs and subtracting the result from 1. Scalp TCRbeta sequences were cross-referenced with sorted blood CD4 and CD8 repertoires so that the CD4 or CD8 identity of scalp clones could be inferred. TCRdb took this table from immuneACCESS and kept in-frame rearrangements with V and J called. Such tables lack part of the clones; where checked against another copy, unresolved V genes explain under half of the gap, and the rest is unexplained. The V and J calls and clone size come from that table; D and trimming were worked out from the DNA. For this sample there are about 210,000 clones; approximately 67% appear just once. In total, the top ten clones hold approximately 1.2% of the sample.

What this sample's treatment or condition label stands for: oral pan-JAK inhibitor, 5-10 mg twice daily. Lesional scalp punch biopsies and peripheral blood were obtained from alopecia areata patients. PBMCs were isolated by density centrifugation and stained for CD3, CD4 and CD8, after which CD4+ and CD8+ T cells were sorted on a FACSAria. In this chain, TRBV25-1 is recombined with TRBJ2-7, with TRBD1 tentatively as D gene (5 bases match). This TCR was sampled from a human donor with alopecia areata. The source was CD4+ T cells sorted from blood, collected around week 44, from a patient treated with tofacitinib. The CDR3 in this case is CASSDTTGQYF. The sequenced DNA is TGTGCCAGCAGTGATACAACAGGGCAGTACTTC.